This TCR beta chain was captured in a study of blood T cells in healthy people across ages. This clonotype turned up a few times. Its antigen is still unknown. General study findings and limits: No conclusive comparison of naive versus antigen-experienced cells was possible with unsorted PBMCs.

V gave up 6 bases and J gave up 7 bases; unmatched junction bases: 6. This CDR3 spans 13 amino acids. Germline lookup yields CDR1 SNHLY and CDR2 FYNNEI. Sample-barcoded 5' priming and a J-beta primer mix drove a second PCR of about 6 to 12 cycles. Each cDNA was tagged by a template-switch adaptor containing 12 random nucleotides. In TCRdb, the 5' RACE reads were re-called with MiXCR into one record per CDR3 protein. This table holds 1.6 million or so distinct CDR3 sequences, around 36% found once. The chain has TRBV2 and TRBJ1-5, with 7 bases lining up with TRBD1. Material for sequencing was blood. The TCR comes from a woman in her 30s in good health. CDR3 in amino acids: CASRGTELQPQHF. The CDR3 DNA follows: TGTGCCAGCAGGGGGACAGAACTCCAGCCCCAGCATTTT.